This T cell receptor beta chain was identified during a study of blood T cell dynamics during melanoma immunotherapy. For the study at large: Patients with metastatic melanoma got pembrolizumab or nivolumab-ipilimumab as first-line care.

The method was immunoSEQ multiplex PCR; TCRdb's version includes in-frame clones alone and lacks a portion of them. There are some 15,000 clones in the sample; around nine tenths occur only once, and less than 0.2% lies in the top ten. Unmatched junction bases numbered 0, after V lost 3 bases and J lost 4 bases. Germline CDR1 reads SEHNR; CDR2 reads FQNEAQ (reference sequence). This CDR3 comprises 13 residues. Sample time point: week 3, after first cycle of checkpoint inhibitor. The TCR was taken from a human donor with melanoma. The starting material was effector memory CD8+ T cells from blood, obtained from a patient treated with checkpoint blockade. The J gene is TRBJ2-1, the V gene TRBV7-9, with 7 nucleotides matching TRBD1. The DNA of the CDR3 is TGTGCCAGCAGCTTGGGACAGTACAATGAGCAGTTCTTC. Encoded protein: CASSLGQYNEQFF.